Each of the 26 T cell receptor beta chains below was sequenced from the same sample in a study of T cell responses to AZD1222 COVID-19 vaccine. Produced via immunoSEQ multiplex PCR; TCRdb's table is partial and in-frame only. The table records around 100,000 clones, over 90% of them present only once. Material: peripheral blood, obtained on day 0 of AZD1222 vaccination. These receptors all stem from an adult in good health.

The chain combines TRBV28 with TRBJ1-5, with 11 bases lining up with TRBD1. CDR3 length: 15 residues. Germline V gene lookup returns CDR1 MDHEN and CDR2 SYDVKM. V lost 4 bases and J lost 5; bases outside the gene matches: 4. CDR3 sequence: CASSSRTGGDQPQHF. The DNA for the CDR3 is TGTGCCAGCAGTTCCCGGACAGGGGGCGATCAGCCCCAGCATTTT.

The chain uses TRBV24-1 and TRBJ2-5; TRBD2 matches at 8 bases. Germline-derived CDR1 and CDR2 are KGHDR and SFDVKD. This CDR3 region has 15 residues. The V segment lost 5 bases and the J segment 3 bases; nucleotides outside the gene matches: 7. CDR3 DNA sequence: TGTGCCACCAGTGCCCGAGCGGGAGCGAAAGAGACCCAGTACTTC. Protein product: CATSARAGAKETQYF.

The gene calls are TRBV19 and TRBJ2-7; no firm D call. This CDR3 comprises 14 residues. CDR1 is LNHDA, CDR2 SQIVND, per germline (reference sequence). The V end was cut by 6 bases, the J end by 2 bases, with 14 bases between. CDR3 region: CASSPGAGPYEQYF. The CDR3 nucleotides read TGTGCCAGTAGCCCAGGAGCAGGACCCTACGAGCAGTACTTC. The entire variable domain, with the rest obtained from reference TRBV19 and TRBJ2-7, is as follows: DGGITQSPKYLFRKEGQNVTLSCEQNLNHDAMYWYRQDPGQGLRLIYYSQIVNDFQKGDIAEGYSVSREKKESFPLTVTSAQKNPTAFYLCASSPGAGPYEQYFGPGTRLTVT.

As DNA, the CDR3 is TGTGCCAGCAGCTTGCAAAGACTAGCGGGAGCAGATACGCAGTATTTT. As protein: CASSLQRLAGADTQYF. The chain links TRBV11-2 to TRBJ2-3; 12 positions match TRBD2. With 3 bases clipped from V and 4 bases from J, the junction kept 5 bases outside the gene matches. This CDR3 contains 16 residues. Germline V gene sequence: CDR1 SGHAT, CDR2 FQNNGV.

V is TRBV18 and J is TRBJ1-2; a possible D gene is TRBD1 (6 bases). The CDR3 is 16 residues long. V lost 2 bases to trimming and J lost 1 base, with 14 bases between them. CDR1 and CDR2 (germline): KGHSH, LQKENI. CDR3 amino acids: CASSPEGGGGNYGYTF. The CDR3 coding sequence is TGTGCCAGCTCACCAGAAGGAGGGGGAGGTAACTATGGCTACACCTTC.

The chain recombines TRBV27 with TRBJ1-3, with D possibly being TRBD1 (5 bases). The ends were cut back, 2 bases at V and 2 bases at J, with 7 bases in the middle. The CDR3 has 14 amino acids. CDR1 and CDR2 (germline): MNHEY, SMNVEV (reference sequence). CDR3 amino acids: CASSLGGAGNTIYF. Here the CDR3 DNA reads TGTGCCAGCAGTTTAGGAGGGGCTGGAAACACCATATATTTT.

The chain joins TRBV2 to TRBJ2-5; D tentatively reads TRBD1 or TRBD2 (6 bases each). V shed 7 bases and J shed 2 bases, with 11 bases lying between them. The CDR3 has 13 residues. CDR1 SNHLY and CDR2 FYNNEI come from the germline V gene. CDR3 sequence (DNA): TGTGCCAGCACTAGGGGGAGGCAAGAGACCCAGTACTTC. Translated, it gives CASTRGRQETQYF.

This chain links TRBV5-1 with TRBJ1-1; TRBD1 aligns across 9 bases. Germline V gene sequence: CDR1 SGHRS, CDR2 YFSETQ. There are 15 residues in the CDR3. Trimming at V came to 2 bases and at J to 4 bases, leaving 6 bases not matched to a gene. As DNA, the CDR3 is TGCGCCAGCAGCTTACAGGGGGCTAAGGGCACTGAAGCTTTCTTT. Protein: CASSLQGAKGTEAFF.

The gene calls are TRBV7-9 and TRBJ2-5; D is unclear. Between the trimmed V and J ends, which lost 5 bases and 3 bases, there was a span of 13 bases. The CDR3 is 14 amino acids. CDR1 and CDR2 from the germline V gene are SEHNR and FQNEAQ (reference sequence). Here the CDR3 reads CASSVTGREETQYF. In DNA, the CDR3 is TGTGCCAGCAGCGTAACGGGTAGGGAAGAGACCCAGTACTTC.

This chain links TRBV28 with TRBJ1-5; 7 bases agree with TRBD1. V was pared by 6 bases and J by 5 bases, with 10 bases of the junction left unmatched. This CDR3 spans 15 amino acids. The germline gives CDR1 MDHEN, CDR2 SYDVKM. The CDR3 spells CASSTPGTVYQPQHF. The CDR3 DNA reads as TGTGCCAGCAGCACCCCCGGGACAGTCTATCAGCCCCAGCATTTT. Full variable domain (remainder filled in from reference TRBV28 and TRBJ1-5): DVKVTQSSRYLVKRTGEKVFLECVQDMDHENMFWYRQDPGLGLRLIYFSYDVKMKEKGDIPEGYSVSREKKERFSLILESASTNQTSMYLCASSTPGTVYQPQHFGDGTRLSIL.

The chain combines TRBV5-1 with TRBJ2-7; 7 bases match TRBD2. V was pared by 4 bases and J by 6 bases, with 13 bases of the junction left unmatched. The germline V gene has CDR1 SGHRS and CDR2 YFSETQ. The CDR3 runs to 15 residues. The CDR3 DNA is TGCGCCAGCAGCGGTGTGGGCGGGAGAACCGGCGAGCAGTACTTC. Translated, it gives CASSGVGGRTGEQYF.

This chain joins TRBV9 and TRBJ2-7; D remains ambiguous. The V end was cut by 0 bases, the J end by 2 bases, with 15 bases between. The germline gives CDR1 SGDLS, CDR2 YYNGEE. This CDR3 contains 16 residues. This chain's CDR3 is CASSVAEPKFTYEQYF. CDR3 DNA sequence: TGTGCCAGCAGCGTAGCTGAGCCGAAATTCACCTACGAGCAGTACTTC.

The chain combines TRBV15 with TRBJ1-2; D unresolved. V was shortened by 0 bases and J by 0 bases, with 5 bases between the two germline ends. From germline, CDR1 is LNHNV and CDR2 YYDKDF (reference sequence). The CDR3 consists of 14 residues. The CDR3 loop is CATSREYSNYGYTF. CDR3 nucleotides: TGTGCCACCAGCAGAGAGTATTCTAACTATGGCTACACCTTC.

The chain uses TRBV29-1 and TRBJ1-1; D remains ambiguous. The V end was cut by 4 bases, the J end by 2 bases, with 8 bases between. Germline V gene sequence: CDR1 SQVTM, CDR2 ANQGSEA. The CDR3 totals 12 residues. CDR3 residues: CSVGHANTEAFF. The CDR3 coding sequence is TGCAGCGTTGGACACGCCAACACTGAAGCTTTCTTT.

The chain is built from TRBV5-1 and TRBJ2-7; perhaps TRBD1 as D (6 bases). The length of the CDR3 is 14 residues. Germline CDR1 is SGHRS and CDR2 is YFSETQ. V lost 0 bases and J 2 bases, leaving 9 bases between the germline ends. The CDR3 here is CASSLDRVPYEQYF. CDR3 in DNA: TGCGCCAGCAGCTTGGACAGGGTCCCCTACGAGCAGTACTTC.

The rearrangement uses TRBV6-5 and TRBJ2-1; the D gene is possibly TRBD2 (5 bases). Trimming stripped 4 bases from V and 4 bases from J, with 14 bases between. Germline values: CDR1 MNHEY, CDR2 SVGAGI. CDR3 size: 15 residues. CDR3 nucleotide sequence: TGTGCCAGCAGTTCCCGGGGTCAGACTTACAATGAGCAGTTCTTC. Its protein is CASSSRGQTYNEQFF.

This clone came up once. This chain links TRBV19 with TRBJ1-6; D unclear. Trimming cost V 6 bases and J 7 bases, with 13 bases left between them. The CDR3 runs to 14 residues. Germline V gene lookup returns CDR1 LNHDA and CDR2 SQIVND (reference sequence). DNA of the CDR3: TGTGCCAGTAGCCCGTTTAATCTCAATTCACCCCTCCACTTT. Translation: CASSPFNLNSPLHF.

The chain is built from TRBV15 and TRBJ2-7; 7 bases are shared with TRBD1. J was trimmed by 2 bases and V by 5 bases; bases with no gene match: 3. Germline assignment: CDR1 LNHNV and CDR2 YYDKDF (reference sequence). This CDR3 has 13 residues. The DNA for the CDR3 is TGTGCCACCAGCCGGGACAGTACCTACGAGCAGTACTTC. Its translation is CATSRDSTYEQYF.

This chain uses TRBV6-6 with TRBJ2-7; 15 bases align to TRBD2. Germline CDR1 MNHNY, CDR2 SVGAGI (reference sequence). V gave up 5 bases and J gave up 7 bases; unmatched junction bases: 6. This CDR3 is 15 amino acids long. The CDR3 here is CASSLGLAGGLEQYF. The CDR3 DNA is TGTGCCAGCAGTCTCGGACTAGCGGGAGGGCTTGAGCAGTACTTC.

CDR3 region: CASSQERTRRHHEQYF. In DNA form, the CDR3 reads TGTGCCAGCAGCCAAGAAAGAACTCGCCGTCACCACGAGCAGTACTTC. The rearrangement joins TRBV3-1 (or the pseudogene TRBV3-2) to TRBJ2-7; unclear D gene. Germline V gene data show CDR1 as LGHDT and CDR2 as YNNKEL (reference sequence). V was shortened by 0 bases and J by 5 bases, with 17 bases between the two germline ends. The length of the CDR3 is 16 residues.

V usage is TRBV28 and J usage is TRBJ2-7; D call uncertain. Germline lookup yields CDR1 MDHEN and CDR2 SYDVKM. The CDR3 length is 12 residues. Trimming took 2 bases from V and 6 from J, leaving 8 bases between them. The DNA for the CDR3 is TGTGCCAGCAGTTTAAATGGGGTCGAGCAGTACTTC. Amino acids: CASSLNGVEQYF.

This chain links TRBV28 with TRBJ1-2; D is perhaps TRBD1 (5 bases). There are 14 residues in the CDR3. Germline values: CDR1 MDHEN, CDR2 SYDVKM. V lost 8 bases, J lost 4 bases, and 17 bases lay in between. CDR3 DNA: TGTGCCAGCTCCGCCCAGGGTCCTCCCTATGGCTACACCTTC. Translation gives CASSAQGPPYGYTF.

The chain combines TRBV3-1 (or the pseudogene TRBV3-2) with TRBJ1-5; the D gene is possibly TRBD1 (6 bases). Germline V gene sequence: CDR1 LGHDT, CDR2 YNNKEL (reference sequence). V lost 3 bases, J lost 6 bases, and 12 bases lay in between. The CDR3 has 14 amino acids. The CDR3 here is CASSQGAVAQPQHF. DNA for the CDR3: TGTGCCAGCAGCCAGGGGGCGGTGGCTCAGCCCCAGCATTTT.

V is TRBV27 and J is TRBJ2-7; possible D gene TRBD2, 5 bases. Deletions cut 8 bases from V and 3 bases from J, with 8 bases between. CDR3 length: 11 residues. Per germline, CDR1 MNHEY and CDR2 SMNVEV (reference sequence). The CDR3 here is CASGRDYEQYF. The CDR3 DNA follows: TGTGCCAGCGGTCGGGACTACGAGCAGTACTTC.

This chain connects TRBV2 to TRBJ1-4, with D possibly being TRBD1 (5 bases). CDR1 SNHLY and CDR2 FYNNEI come from the germline V gene. V dropped 6 bases and J dropped 5 bases, with 19 bases sitting between them. The CDR3 has 16 amino acids. CDR3 coding DNA: TGTGCCAGCAGAGATGGGACGGCGGCGGGGAATGAAAAACTGTTTTTT. This sequence encodes CASRDGTAAGNEKLFF.

This CDR3 is CSPDSGAGTEAFF. CDR3 sequence (DNA): TGCAGCCCGGACAGTGGGGCAGGGACTGAAGCTTTCTTT. This chain joins TRBV29-1 and TRBJ1-1; possibly TRBD1 for D (6 bases). This CDR3 comprises 13 residues. Between the trimmed V and J ends, which lost 8 bases and 5 bases, there was a span of 18 bases. CDR1 is SQVTM and CDR2 is ANQGSEA in the germline V gene.